This entry lists 7 T cell receptor beta chains sequenced from one sample in a study of OX40 agonist ivuxolimab in advanced cancers. Only in-frame clones appear in the TCRdb table, and some are missing; sequencing was by immunoSEQ multiplex PCR. The sample gives approximately 71,000 clones, 65% to 85% of which show up once; about 0.72% is in the top ten. Sequenced here: CD4+ or CD8+ T cells sorted from blood, sampled in a trial of the OX40 agonist ivuxolimab. The source is an adult with an advanced solid tumor such as melanoma, head and neck, liver or kidney cancer.

V usage is TRBV7-2 and J usage is TRBJ1-5, with unresolved D. Trimming took 6 bases from V and 0 from J, leaving 6 bases between them. The CDR3 runs 13 residues. Germline V gene data show CDR1 as SGHTA and CDR2 as FQGNSA. The CDR3 here is CASSGVSNQPQHF. The CDR3 coding sequence is TGTGCCAGCAGTGGAGTTAGCAATCAGCCCCAGCATTTT. The full variable domain, rest sourced from reference TRBV7-2 and TRBJ1-5, is GAGVSQSPSNKVTEKGKDVELRCDPISGHTALYWYRQSLGQGLEFLIYFQGNSAPDKSGLPSDRFSAERTGGSVSTLTIQRTQQEDSAVYLCASSGVSNQPQHFGDGTRLSIL.

The chain combines TRBV11-2 with TRBJ2-1; D is perhaps TRBD2 (7 bases). The V gene lost 7 bases and the J gene lost 0 bases, with 16 bases spanning the gap. The CDR3 is made up of 16 amino acids. Germline CDR1 is SGHAT and CDR2 is FQNNGV. The CDR3 DNA reads as TGTGCCAGCACCTCCGGCCGGGGGGCCTCCTACAATGAGCAGTTCTTC. Its protein product is CASTSGRGASYNEQFF.

The CDR3 sequence: CASSRATNYGYTF. In DNA form, the CDR3 reads TGTGCCAGCAGCAGGGCGACCAACTATGGCTACACCTTC. The gene calls are TRBV28 and TRBJ1-2; a weak D match, TRBD1 (5 bases). The V gene lost 6 bases and the J gene lost 2 bases, with 10 bases spanning the gap. Germline V CDR1 and CDR2: MDHEN, SYDVKM. The CDR3 has 13 residues.

The genes are TRBV10-3 and TRBJ2-7, with TRBD2 identical over 9 bases. V was clipped by 6 bases and J by 4 bases; unmatched bases: 10. The CDR3 spans 15 residues. Germline V gene lookup returns CDR1 ENHRY and CDR2 SYGVKD. CDR3 in amino acids: CAISLLGLARYEQYF. Written as DNA, the CDR3 is TGTGCCATCAGCCTACTAGGACTAGCGAGATACGAGCAGTACTTC.

The chain joins TRBV7-9 to TRBJ1-2; a possible D gene is TRBD1 (5 bases). V dropped 3 bases and J dropped 7 bases, with 15 bases sitting between them. Germline V gene sequence: CDR1 SEHNR, CDR2 FQNEAQ (reference sequence). The CDR3 contains 14 residues. The CDR3, as DNA: TGTGCCAGCAGCTTTGACCAGGGCTGGTCTGGCTACACCTTC. Its protein is CASSFDQGWSGYTF.

This chain connects TRBV7-9 to TRBJ2-1; D not certain. V was pared by 0 bases and J by 5 bases, with 5 bases between. The CDR3 has 13 amino acids. Germline CDR1 SEHNR, CDR2 FQNEAQ (reference sequence). CDR3 residues: CASSLAGDNEQFF. Here the CDR3 DNA reads TGTGCCAGCAGCTTAGCCGGCGACAATGAGCAGTTCTTC.

This clone was seen a handful of times. The chain joins TRBV5-1 to TRBJ1-1, with D unresolved. Per the germline V gene, CDR1 is SGHRS and CDR2 is YFSETQ. V dropped 0 bases and J dropped 1 base, with 10 bases sitting between them. There are 15 residues in the CDR3. CDR3 DNA sequence: TGCGCCAGCAGCTTGGTTCTGGGAGGGAACACTGAAGCTTTCTTT. Translation gives CASSLVLGGNTEAFF.